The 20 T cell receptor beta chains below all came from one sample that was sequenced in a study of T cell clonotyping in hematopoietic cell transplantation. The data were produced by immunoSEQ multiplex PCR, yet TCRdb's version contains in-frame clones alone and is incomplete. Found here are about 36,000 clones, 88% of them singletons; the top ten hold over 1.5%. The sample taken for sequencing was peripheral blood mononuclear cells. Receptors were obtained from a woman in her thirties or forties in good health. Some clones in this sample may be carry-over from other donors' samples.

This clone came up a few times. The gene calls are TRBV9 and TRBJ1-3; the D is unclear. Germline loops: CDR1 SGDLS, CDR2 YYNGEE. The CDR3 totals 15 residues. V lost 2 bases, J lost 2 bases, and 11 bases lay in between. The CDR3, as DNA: TGTGCCAGCAGCGTTAACAGTGAAACTGGAAACACCATATATTTT. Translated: CASSVNSETGNTIYF.

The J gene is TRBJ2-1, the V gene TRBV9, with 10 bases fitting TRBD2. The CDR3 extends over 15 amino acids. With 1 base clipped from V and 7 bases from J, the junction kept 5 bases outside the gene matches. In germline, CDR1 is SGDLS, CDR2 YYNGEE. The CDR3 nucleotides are TGTGCCAGCAGCGTACTAGCGGGAGAGGGGAATGAGCAGTTCTTC. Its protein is CASSVLAGEGNEQFF.

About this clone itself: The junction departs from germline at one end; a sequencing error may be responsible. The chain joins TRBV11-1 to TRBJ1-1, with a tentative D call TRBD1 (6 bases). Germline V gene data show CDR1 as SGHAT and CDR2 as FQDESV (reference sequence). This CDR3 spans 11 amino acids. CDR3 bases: TGTGCCAGCAGCAACAGGGCACGTCAACTCTTT. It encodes CASSNRARQLF.

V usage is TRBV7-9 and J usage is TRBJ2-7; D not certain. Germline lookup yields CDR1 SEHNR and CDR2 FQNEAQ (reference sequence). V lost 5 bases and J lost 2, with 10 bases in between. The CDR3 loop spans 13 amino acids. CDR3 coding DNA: TGTGCCAGCAGCCCCCAGGTGGCCTACGAGCAGTACTTC. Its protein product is CASSPQVAYEQYF.

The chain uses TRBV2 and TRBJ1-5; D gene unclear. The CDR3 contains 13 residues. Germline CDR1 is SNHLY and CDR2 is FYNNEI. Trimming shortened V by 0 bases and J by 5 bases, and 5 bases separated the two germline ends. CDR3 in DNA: TGTGCCAGCAGTGAAGCTCTCTATCAGCCCCAGCATTTT. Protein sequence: CASSEALYQPQHF.

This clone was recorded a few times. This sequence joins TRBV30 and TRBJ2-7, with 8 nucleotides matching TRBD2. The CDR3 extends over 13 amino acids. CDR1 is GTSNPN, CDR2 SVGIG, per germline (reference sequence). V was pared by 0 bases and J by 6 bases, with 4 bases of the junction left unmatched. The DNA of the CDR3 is TGTGCCTGGAGTGTAGCCAGCGGGAGCGAGCAGTACTTC. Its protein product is CAWSVASGSEQYF.

CDR3 sequence (DNA): TGCGCCAGCGTGCGGGCGGGAGAGACCCAGTACTTC. Translated: CASVRAGETQYF. The chain is built from TRBV4-1 and TRBJ2-5; possibly TRBD2 for D (5 bases). V gave up 8 bases and J gave up 4 bases, with 11 bases separating them. The CDR3 runs to 12 residues. Germline V gene lookup returns CDR1 MGHRA and CDR2 YSYEKL.

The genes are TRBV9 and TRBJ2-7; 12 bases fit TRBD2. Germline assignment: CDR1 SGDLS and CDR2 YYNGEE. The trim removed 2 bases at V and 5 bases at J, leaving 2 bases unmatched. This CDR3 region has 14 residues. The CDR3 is CASSVLAGGHEQYF. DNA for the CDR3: TGTGCCAGCAGCGTCCTAGCGGGAGGGCACGAGCAGTACTTC. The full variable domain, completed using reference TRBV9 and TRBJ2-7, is DSGVTQTPKHLITATGQRVTLRCSPRSGDLSVYWYQQSLDQGLQFLIQYYNGEERAKGNILERFSAQQFPDLHSELNLSSLELGDSALYFCASSVLAGGHEQYFGPGTRLTVT.

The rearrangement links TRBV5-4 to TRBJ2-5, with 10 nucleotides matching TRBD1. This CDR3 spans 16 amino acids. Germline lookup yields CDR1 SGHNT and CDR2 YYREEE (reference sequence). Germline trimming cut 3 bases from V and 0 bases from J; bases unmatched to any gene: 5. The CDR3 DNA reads TGTGCCAGCAGCTACCCGGGACAGGGGTACCAAGAGACCCAGTACTTC. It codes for CASSYPGQGYQETQYF.

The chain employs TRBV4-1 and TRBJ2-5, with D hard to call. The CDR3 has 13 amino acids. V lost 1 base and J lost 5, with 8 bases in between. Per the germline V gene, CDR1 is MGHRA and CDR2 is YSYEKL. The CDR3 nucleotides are TGCGCCAGCAGCCAAGGGGTGCGGGAGACCCAGTACTTC. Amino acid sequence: CASSQGVRETQYF.

CDR3 nucleotide sequence: TGTGCCTGGAGGGAACAGGGAGGAGGCTACGAGCAGTACTTC. This codes for CAWREQGGGYEQYF. This chain joins TRBV30 and TRBJ2-7; the D call may be TRBD1 or TRBD2 (6 bases each). Between the trimmed V and J ends, which lost 3 bases and 3 bases, there was a span of 15 bases. The germline CDR1 and CDR2 sequences are GTSNPN and SVGIG (reference sequence). This CDR3 comprises 14 residues.

Written as DNA, the CDR3 is TGTGCCAGCAGCTTAGGTCCGGGAGCGTATACAGATACGCAGTATTTT. It encodes CASSLGPGAYTDTQYF. The chain combines TRBV11-2 with TRBJ2-3; weak D call: TRBD2 (6 bases). Germline CDR1 is SGHAT and CDR2 is FQNNGV. The CDR3 is 16 amino acids. Trimming removed 1 base from V and 3 bases from J, with 14 bases in between.

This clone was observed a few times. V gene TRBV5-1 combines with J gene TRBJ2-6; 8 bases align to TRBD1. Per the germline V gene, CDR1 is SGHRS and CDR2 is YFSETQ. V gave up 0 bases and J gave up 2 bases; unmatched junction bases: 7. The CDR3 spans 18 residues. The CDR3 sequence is CASSLGGQGGTGANVLTF. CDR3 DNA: TGCGCCAGCAGCTTGGGTGGACAGGGAGGAACTGGGGCCAACGTCCTGACTTTC.

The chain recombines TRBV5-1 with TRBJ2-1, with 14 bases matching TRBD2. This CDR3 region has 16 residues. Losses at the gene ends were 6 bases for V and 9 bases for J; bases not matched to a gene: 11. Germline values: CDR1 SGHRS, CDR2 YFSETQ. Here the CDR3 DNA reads TGCGCCAGCACCCCGACTAGCGGGAGGGCGGGGAGTGAGCAGTTCTTC. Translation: CASTPTSGRAGSEQFF.

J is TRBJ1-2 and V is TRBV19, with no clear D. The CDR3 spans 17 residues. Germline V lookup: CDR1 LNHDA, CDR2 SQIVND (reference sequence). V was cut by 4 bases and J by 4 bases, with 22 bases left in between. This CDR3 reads CASSNPLRGSTIYGYTF. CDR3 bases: TGTGCCAGTAGTAACCCTCTACGGGGATCCACGATCTATGGCTACACCTTC. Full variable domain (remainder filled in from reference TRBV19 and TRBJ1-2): DGGITQSPKYLFRKEGQNVTLSCEQNLNHDAMYWYRQDPGQGLRLIYYSQIVNDFQKGDIAEGYSVSREKKESFPLTVTSAQKNPTAFYLCASSNPLRGSTIYGYTFGSGTRLTVV.

The CDR3 here is CAARDDTSYEQYF. DNA for the CDR3: TGTGCCGCCAGGGACGATACCTCCTACGAGCAGTACTTC. The gene calls are TRBV30 and TRBJ2-7, with D perhaps being TRBD1 or TRBD2 (5 bases each). CDR3 length: 13 residues. Trimming removed 8 bases at V and 0 bases at J, with 14 bases between. Germline V gene sequence: CDR1 GTSNPN, CDR2 SVGIG (reference sequence). Filled out from reference TRBV30 and TRBJ2-7, the complete variable domain reads SQTIHQWPATLVQPVGSPLSLECTVEGTSNPNLYWYRQAAGRGLQLLFYSVGIGQISSEVPQNLSASRPQDRQFILSSKKLLLSDSGFYLCAARDDTSYEQYFGPGTRLTVT.

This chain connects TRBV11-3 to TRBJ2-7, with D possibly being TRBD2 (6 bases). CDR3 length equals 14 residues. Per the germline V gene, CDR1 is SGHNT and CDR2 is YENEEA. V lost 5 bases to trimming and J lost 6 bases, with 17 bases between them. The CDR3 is CASSPRAGRSEQYF. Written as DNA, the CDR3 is TGTGCCAGCAGCCCCCGGGCAGGGAGGTCCGAGCAGTACTTC.

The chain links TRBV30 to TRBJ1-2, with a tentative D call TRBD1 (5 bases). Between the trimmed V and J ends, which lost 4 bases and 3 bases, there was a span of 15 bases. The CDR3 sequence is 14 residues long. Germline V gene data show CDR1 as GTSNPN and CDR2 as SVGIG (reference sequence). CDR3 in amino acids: CAWTLRGGDYGYTF. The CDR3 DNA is TGTGCCTGGACCCTCCGCGGGGGAGACTATGGCTACACCTTC.

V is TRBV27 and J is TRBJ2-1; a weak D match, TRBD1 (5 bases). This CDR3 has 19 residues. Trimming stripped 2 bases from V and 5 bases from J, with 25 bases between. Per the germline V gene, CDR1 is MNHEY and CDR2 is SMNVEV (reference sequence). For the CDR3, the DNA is TGTGCCAGCAGTTTAAACCTTGGAGACAGTTCCCAAGTGGACAATGAGCAGTTCTTC. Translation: CASSLNLGDSSQVDNEQFF.

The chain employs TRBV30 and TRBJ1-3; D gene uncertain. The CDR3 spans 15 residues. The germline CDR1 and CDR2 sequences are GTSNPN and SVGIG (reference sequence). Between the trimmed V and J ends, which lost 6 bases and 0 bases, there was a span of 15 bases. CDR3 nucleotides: TGTGCCTGCGGAGGGTCCGTCCTCTCTGGAAACACCATATATTTT. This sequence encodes CACGGSVLSGNTIYF.